The 30 T cell receptor beta chains below all came from one sample that was sequenced in a study of cytomegalovirus exposure and HLA in healthy donors. Vbeta (60) and Jbeta (13) primers were used in the PCR. Clones were read by immunoSEQ multiplex PCR, and TCRdb kept only the in-frame ones, dropping some. Here the sample spans about 130,000 clones, more than 70% being singletons. Sample: PBMCs. These receptors were obtained from a woman under 40 in good health and CMV-seropositive.

The V call is TRBV5-4, the J call TRBJ2-7; D is undetermined. Germline V gene lookup returns CDR1 SGHNT and CDR2 YYREEE (reference sequence). V lost 0 bases to trimming and J lost 7 bases, with 11 bases between them. The CDR3 is made up of 13 amino acids. The CDR3 DNA reads as TGTGCCAGCAGCTTGGACAGCCCCTGGGAGCAGTACTTC. Its protein product is CASSLDSPWEQYF. Full variable domain (rest looked up from reference TRBV5-4 and TRBJ2-7): ETGVTQSPTHLIKTRGQQVTLRCSSQSGHNTVSWYQQALGQGPQFIFQYYREEENGRGNFPPRFSGLQFPNYSSELNVNALELDDSALYLCASSLDSPWEQYFGPGTRLTVT.

This clone showed up just a few times. The chain combines TRBV5-1 with TRBJ1-3, with TRBD1 matching over 10 bases. The CDR3 has 16 residues. With V trimmed by 5 bases and J by 1 base, 6 bases remained unmatched. Germline V lookup: CDR1 SGHRS, CDR2 YFSETQ. CDR3 bases: TGCGCCAGCAGTGGGACAGGGGCCCAATCTGGAAACACCATATATTTT. Translation: CASSGTGAQSGNTIYF.

CDR3 coding DNA: TGTGCCACTACCTTGGACAAAGCTAACTATGGCTACACCTTC. It encodes CATTLDKANYGYTF. This chain connects TRBV7-9 to TRBJ1-2; TRBD1 is a possible D gene (5 bases). Looked up from germline, CDR1 is SEHNR and CDR2 is FQNEAQ (reference sequence). The CDR3 has 14 residues. V was pared by 10 bases and J by 0 bases, with 15 bases between.

The chain couples TRBV6-5 to TRBJ1-1, with TRBD1 matching 7 bases. V trimming: 6 bases; J trimming: 4 bases; junction bases outside the gene matches: 2. Germline lookup yields CDR1 MNHEY and CDR2 SVGAGI. CDR3 length: 12 amino acids. CDR3 nucleotide sequence: TGTGCCAGCAGGGACAGGTTCACTGAAGCTTTCTTT. This sequence encodes CASRDRFTEAFF.

The chain is built from TRBV15 and TRBJ2-1, with no clear D. V gave up 4 bases and J gave up 7 bases, with 14 bases separating them. CDR3 size: 14 residues. In germline, CDR1 is LNHNV, CDR2 YYDKDF (reference sequence). DNA for the CDR3: TGTGCCACCAGCACAATGACTGCAAGGAATGAGCAGTTCTTC. Its translation: CATSTMTARNEQFF.

This clone occurred a few times. In nucleotides, the CDR3 is TGTGCCTGGAGTATCGGGGGGCCTCAGCCCCAGCATTTT. Residues: CAWSIGGPQPQHF. The chain joins TRBV30 to TRBJ1-5; D perhaps matches TRBD1 (6 bases). The length of the CDR3 is 13 residues. V was cut by 2 bases and J by 6 bases, with 11 bases left in between. The germline CDR1 and CDR2 sequences are GTSNPN and SVGIG (reference sequence).

The genes are TRBV6-5 and TRBJ1-2; D unresolved. This CDR3 has 13 residues. V lost 8 bases, J lost 4 bases, and 14 bases lay in between. Germline V CDR1 and CDR2: MNHEY, SVGAGI. This chain's CDR3 is CASGSGTFYGYTF. CDR3 sequence (DNA): TGTGCCAGCGGTTCAGGAACCTTCTATGGCTACACCTTC.

Only one count was recorded for this clone. The CDR3, as DNA: TGTGCCAGCAGTAAAGGGACAGGCGTTTTTTCGTCCTTAGGCTACACCTTC. Amino acids: CASSKGTGVFSSLGYTF. The chain uses TRBV27 and TRBJ1-2; 8 bases are shared with TRBD1. Germline-derived CDR1 and CDR2 are MNHEY and SMNVEV (reference sequence). CDR3 size: 17 residues. V lost 5 bases to trimming and J lost 8 bases; unmatched junction nucleotides: 19.

The V gene is TRBV9, the J gene TRBJ1-4; TRBD1 matches at 9 bases. CDR1 is SGDLS and CDR2 is YYNGEE in the germline V gene. The CDR3 covers 14 residues. V dropped 4 bases and J dropped 5; count of bases not matched to a gene: 3. In DNA, the CDR3 is TGTGCCAGCAGCAGGACAGGGGTGAATGAAAAACTGTTTTTT. This encodes CASSRTGVNEKLFF.

V is TRBV6-1 and J is TRBJ1-3, with 9 bases lining up with TRBD1. CDR3 length: 16 residues. Germline-derived CDR1 and CDR2 are MNHNS and SASEGT. Trimming removed 3 bases from V and 4 bases from J; junction bases left unmatched: 7. In nucleotides, the CDR3 is TGTGCCAGCAGTGACCCGACAGGGGGTACCGGAAACACCATATATTTT. Its protein is CASSDPTGGTGNTIYF.

CDR3 nucleotides: TGTGCCTGGTCCAAGGGGCCCTCCGGGGAAAAACTGTTTTTT. Translation gives CAWSKGPSGEKLFF. The chain links TRBV30 to TRBJ1-4; a weak D match, TRBD1 (5 bases). V was shortened by 5 bases and J by 8 bases, with 18 bases between the two germline ends. The CDR3 has 14 amino acids. Germline values: CDR1 GTSNPN, CDR2 SVGIG (reference sequence).

The chain combines TRBV20-1 with TRBJ1-2, with a weak D call TRBD1 (6 bases). This CDR3 has 9 residues. V was shortened by 2 bases and J by 13 bases, with 8 bases between the two germline ends. The germline gives CDR1 DFQATT, CDR2 SNEGSKA (reference sequence). Here the CDR3 DNA reads TGCAGTGCTAGACAGGGGCGCACCTTC. Protein: CSARQGRTF.

The chain combines TRBV19 with TRBJ2-7; D may be TRBD1 (6 bases). This CDR3 has 15 residues. V lost 3 bases to trimming and J lost 0 bases, with 12 bases between them. Germline assignment: CDR1 LNHDA and CDR2 SQIVND (reference sequence). DNA of the CDR3: TGTGCCAGTAGTATTGGCGTCAGGGGCTCCTACGAGCAGTACTTC. It specifies CASSIGVRGSYEQYF.

In this sample, this clone turned up once. The chain couples TRBV7-9 to TRBJ2-3, with a tentative D call TRBD1 (5 bases). The germline gives CDR1 SEHNR, CDR2 FQNEAQ (reference sequence). Trimming left V 5 bases short and J 8 bases short, with 14 bases between. This CDR3 has 13 amino acids. This CDR3 reads CASSPPTQGTQYF. The CDR3 DNA reads as TGTGCCAGCAGCCCCCCCACCCAGGGTACGCAGTATTTT.

V usage is TRBV9 and J usage is TRBJ2-3, with 9 bases lining up with TRBD2. Germline V gene lookup returns CDR1 SGDLS and CDR2 YYNGEE. V dropped 4 bases and J dropped 2; count of bases not matched to a gene: 8. This CDR3 is 16 amino acids long. The CDR3 DNA is TGTGCCAGCAGCTCCCTTCTAGCGGGGTACACAGATACGCAGTATTTT. This sequence encodes CASSSLLAGYTDTQYF.

The V and J genes are TRBV2 and TRBJ2-5; 9 positions match TRBD1. The CDR3 covers 13 residues. Unmatched junction bases numbered 13, after V lost 9 bases and J lost 11 bases. Germline V gene lookup returns CDR1 SNHLY and CDR2 FYNNEI. The CDR3, as DNA: TGTGCCAGTGGGGGACAGGGACCTGGAGAGCAGTACTTC. It is translated as CASGGQGPGEQYF.

This clone showed up just once. The chain combines TRBV6-5 with TRBJ1-1; maybe TRBD1 (6 bases). Trimming took 4 bases from V and 1 from J, leaving 13 bases between them. The CDR3 extends over 15 amino acids. The germline CDR1 and CDR2 sequences are MNHEY and SVGAGI. CDR3 sequence reads: CASSWSPQGNTEAFF. CDR3 DNA: TGTGCCAGCAGTTGGTCCCCACAGGGGAACACTGAAGCTTTCTTT.

For this clone: Additional DNA sequences in this sample encode the identical CDR3. The rearrangement links TRBV6-5 to TRBJ1-1; no reliable D call. The germline V and J ends were trimmed by 10 bases and 2 bases, with 17 bases remaining between them. Germline V lookup: CDR1 MNHEY, CDR2 SVGAGI. This CDR3 contains 14 residues. CDR3 in DNA: TGTGCCACATCCGGTGGAAGGAGTAACACTGAAGCTTTCTTT. Translating gives CATSGGRSNTEAFF.

This chain joins TRBV7-9 and TRBJ2-1; 10 bases map to TRBD2. This CDR3 is built from 14 residues. Germline lookup yields CDR1 SEHNR and CDR2 FQNEAQ (reference sequence). Unmatched junction bases numbered 6, after V lost 1 base and J lost 12 bases. The CDR3 sequence: CASSLDLLAGAQFF. CDR3 nucleotides: TGTGCCAGCAGCTTAGATTTGCTAGCGGGAGCGCAGTTCTTC.

V is TRBV15 and J is TRBJ1-1; 8 bases map to TRBD1. This CDR3 comprises 13 residues. In germline, CDR1 is LNHNV, CDR2 YYDKDF (reference sequence). After removal of 7 bases from V and 3 bases from J, the junction contained 4 bases not matched to a gene. CDR3 residues: CATTYRGDTEAFF. Here the CDR3 DNA reads TGTGCCACCACCTACAGGGGGGACACTGAAGCTTTCTTT.

The chain employs TRBV5-1 and TRBJ1-3, with 10 bases that match TRBD1. The germline V gene encodes CDR1 SGHRS and CDR2 YFSETQ. V shed 1 base and J 3 bases; nucleotides not matched to a gene: 7. This CDR3 contains 17 residues. DNA of the CDR3: TGCGCCAGCAGCTTGAGGGGGACAGGGGCGTTTGGAAACACCATATATTTT. Its translation: CASSLRGTGAFGNTIYF.

This clone was counted a single time. The J gene is TRBJ1-1, the V gene TRBV18; the match to TRBD1 covers 8 bases. Trimming cost V 1 base and J 6 bases; bases outside gene matches: 7. Germline values: CDR1 KGHSH, CDR2 LQKENI. There are 15 residues in the CDR3. Written as DNA, the CDR3 is TGTGCCAGCTCACCACGGGTGACAGGGGACGCTGAAGCTTTCTTT. This gives the protein CASSPRVTGDAEAFF.

This chain uses TRBV6-5 with TRBJ1-2; D unclear. This CDR3 is 13 amino acids long. CDR1 MNHEY and CDR2 SVGAGI come from the germline V gene. V gave up 11 bases and J gave up 2 bases, with 15 bases separating them. The CDR3 protein is CASRRALNYGYTF. The CDR3 region has the DNA TGTGCCTCTAGGCGCGCCTTAAACTATGGCTACACCTTC.

This chain links TRBV28 with TRBJ1-5; D is unclear. The CDR3 has 17 residues. V was shortened by 2 bases and J by 9 bases, with 23 bases between the two germline ends. Germline loops: CDR1 MDHEN, CDR2 SYDVKM. CDR3 DNA sequence: TGTGCCAGCAGTTTAGTAGCGAGCCCCGGGGAGGCTGCGCCCCAGCATTTT. It encodes CASSLVASPGEAAPQHF.

This clone appeared once. The genes are TRBV10-2 and TRBJ1-6; D is ambiguous. Germline V gene data show CDR1 as WSHSY and CDR2 as SAAADI. Trimming removed 0 bases at V and 10 bases at J, with 4 bases between. CDR3 length equals 12 residues. This CDR3 reads CASSESISPLHF. DNA of the CDR3: TGCGCCAGCAGTGAGTCTATCTCACCCCTCCACTTT.

J is TRBJ2-7 and V is TRBV2; D might be TRBD1 (6 bases). CDR1 is SNHLY and CDR2 is FYNNEI in the germline V gene. The CDR3 loop spans 14 amino acids. Trimming left V 7 bases short and J 3 bases short, with 16 bases between. CDR3 bases: TGTGCCAGCAAGGGGGTAGCCAACCTCTACGAGCAGTACTTC. This gives the protein CASKGVANLYEQYF. The whole variable domain, filled in from reference TRBV2 and TRBJ2-7, reads EPEVTQTPSHQVTQMGQEVILRCVPISNHLYFYWYRQILGQKVEFLVSFYNNEISEKSEIFDDQFSVERPDGSNFTLKIRSTKLEDSAMYFCASKGVANLYEQYFGPGTRLTVT.

The gene calls are TRBV11-2 and TRBJ2-2, with 11 bases matching TRBD2. Germline V gene lookup returns CDR1 SGHAT and CDR2 FQNNGV. The V gene end was trimmed by 2 bases and the J gene end by 6 bases; junction bases not matched to a gene: 11. The CDR3 loop spans 18 amino acids. This CDR3 reads CASSLRKLAGGLAGELFF. For the CDR3, the DNA is TGTGCCAGCAGCTTAAGGAAATTAGCGGGAGGGCTGGCCGGGGAGCTGTTTTTT.

This clone was seen just once. The rearrangement joins TRBV2 to TRBJ2-3; TRBD2 aligns across 11 bases. Germline loops: CDR1 SNHLY, CDR2 FYNNEI. The CDR3 extends over 15 amino acids. The V gene end was trimmed by 5 bases and the J gene end by 3 bases; junction bases not matched to a gene: 4. The CDR3 loop reads CASSFLAGGTDTQYF. CDR3 DNA: TGTGCCAGCAGTTTCTTAGCGGGAGGGACAGATACGCAGTATTTT. The entire variable domain, with the rest obtained from reference TRBV2 and TRBJ2-3, is as follows: EPEVTQTPSHQVTQMGQEVILRCVPISNHLYFYWYRQILGQKVEFLVSFYNNEISEKSEIFDDQFSVERPDGSNFTLKIRSTKLEDSAMYFCASSFLAGGTDTQYFGPGTRLTVL.

The chain combines TRBV23-1 with TRBJ2-5; TRBD1 aligns across 7 bases. TRBV23-1 is given ORF status, its function remaining uncertain. There are 15 residues in the CDR3. After removal of 4 bases from V and 2 bases from J, the junction contained 7 bases not matched to a gene. The CDR3 DNA sequence: TGCGCCAGCAGTCGACCTGGCAGGGGGCAAGAGACCCAGTACTTC. This sequence encodes CASSRPGRGQETQYF.

This rearrangement joins TRBV5-1 to TRBJ2-7; TRBD2 might be the D (6 bases). V shed 1 base and J shed 2 bases, with 13 bases lying between them. This CDR3 spans 15 amino acids. Germline V CDR1 and CDR2: SGHRS, YFSETQ. CDR3 sequence: CASSLMEGSAYEQYF. The CDR3 coding sequence is TGCGCCAGCAGCTTGATGGAGGGGAGCGCCTACGAGCAGTACTTC.